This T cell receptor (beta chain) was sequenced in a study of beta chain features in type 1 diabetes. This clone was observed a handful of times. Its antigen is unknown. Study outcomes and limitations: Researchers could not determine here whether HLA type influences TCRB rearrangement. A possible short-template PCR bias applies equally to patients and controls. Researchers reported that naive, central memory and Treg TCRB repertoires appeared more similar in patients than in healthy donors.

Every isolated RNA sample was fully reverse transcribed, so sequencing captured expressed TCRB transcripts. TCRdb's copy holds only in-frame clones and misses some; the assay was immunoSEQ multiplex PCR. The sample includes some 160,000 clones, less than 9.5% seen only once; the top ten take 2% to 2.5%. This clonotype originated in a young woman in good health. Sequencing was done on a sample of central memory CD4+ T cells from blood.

The CDR3 loop is CASTPGGAVNNEQFF. The CDR3 DNA is TGTGCCAGCACCCCCGGGGGAGCCGTGAACAATGAGCAGTTCTTC. The V gene is TRBV2, the J gene TRBJ2-1; the D gene is possibly TRBD2 (6 bases). From germline, CDR1 is SNHLY and CDR2 FYNNEI. The length of the CDR3 is 15 residues. V lost 7 bases and J 5 bases, leaving 18 bases between the germline ends. The variable domain in full, completed from reference TRBV2 and TRBJ2-1, reads EPEVTQTPSHQVTQMGQEVILRCVPISNHLYFYWYRQILGQKVEFLVSFYNNEISEKSEIFDDQFSVERPDGSNFTLKIRSTKLEDSAMYFCASTPGGAVNNEQFFGPGTRLTVL.